Listed here are 22 T cell receptor beta chains from one sample, sequenced in a study of CD8 T cells in Susac syndrome. Random hexamers were used to reverse transcribe 0.5 to 1 ug of RNA. In TCRdb, the immunoSEQ multiplex PCR reads were re-called with MiXCR into one record per CDR3 protein. The repertoire holds approximately 150,000 distinct CDR3 sequences, with just over 90% as singletons. The sequenced sample consisted of CD4+ T cells from PBMCs. The receptors stem from a human donor in good health.

This sequence joins TRBV5-1 and TRBJ2-3, with TRBD1 identical over 8 bases. J lost 5 bases, V lost 4 bases, and 3 bases had no gene match. Germline loops: CDR1 SGHRS, CDR2 YFSETQ. CDR3 length: 13 residues. Written as DNA, the CDR3 is TGCGCCAGCAGCGTACAGGGGGAAGATACGCAGTATTTT. Translated, it gives CASSVQGEDTQYF.

This clonotype was picked up one time. The chain links TRBV2 to TRBJ2-3, with D perhaps TRBD2 (5 bases). This CDR3 region has 14 residues. V shed 6 bases and J shed 4 bases, with 14 bases lying between them. The germline V gene has CDR1 SNHLY and CDR2 FYNNEI. CDR3 sequence (DNA): TGTGCCAGCAGAAGGGTCGCCGGGGCAGATACGCAGTATTTT. Its protein is CASRRVAGADTQYF.

The rearrangement joins TRBV5-1 to TRBJ2-7; 8 positions agree with TRBD1. V lost 3 bases, J lost 3 bases, and 5 bases stayed unmatched. From germline, CDR1 is SGHRS and CDR2 YFSETQ. This CDR3 spans 14 amino acids. Here the CDR3 reads CASSWGTGDYEQYF. The CDR3 nucleotides are TGCGCCAGCAGCTGGGGGACAGGCGACTACGAGCAGTACTTC.

V and J are TRBV6-1 and TRBJ2-2; D is perhaps TRBD1 (5 bases). The CDR3 totals 13 residues. Per germline, CDR1 MNHNS and CDR2 SASEGT. With 7 bases removed from V and 4 bases from J, the gap between germline ends came to 10 bases. This CDR3 reads CASMDTSTGELFF. As DNA, the CDR3 is TGTGCCAGCATGGACACTTCCACCGGGGAGCTGTTTTTT.

The rearrangement links TRBV27 to TRBJ1-3; maybe TRBD1 (6 bases). V lost 0 bases and J lost 4, with 13 bases in between. Germline V CDR1 and CDR2: MNHEY, SMNVEV (reference sequence). CDR3 length equals 16 residues. The DNA for the CDR3 is TGTGCCAGCAGTTTATCCCCAGGGGCGCGAGGAAACACCATATATTTT. Protein product: CASSLSPGARGNTIYF.

In the case of this clonotype: One end of the junction fails to match germline, which may point to a read error. V is TRBV7-3 and J is TRBJ1-6; D possibly corresponds to TRBD1 (6 bases). CDR1 and CDR2 from the germline V gene are SGHTA and FQGTGA. There are 15 residues in the CDR3. CDR3 nucleotides: TGTGCCAGCGGCTTAGATGGGGGGCGTAATTCACCCCTCCACTTT. Protein: CASGLDGGRNSPLHF.

V and J are TRBV20-1 and TRBJ2-1, with D perhaps TRBD1 or TRBD2 (6 bases each). V was clipped by 3 bases and J by 5 bases, with 14 bases between them. This CDR3 has 14 amino acids. The germline V gene encodes CDR1 DFQATT and CDR2 SNEGSKA (reference sequence). CDR3 loop: CSARRQGRHNEQFF. CDR3 DNA: TGCAGTGCTAGGCGGCAGGGGAGGCACAATGAGCAGTTCTTC.

This chain joins TRBV20-1 and TRBJ2-5; perhaps TRBD2 as D (5 bases). Germline CDR1 is DFQATT and CDR2 is SNEGSKA (reference sequence). The V and J ends lost 6 bases and 5 bases respectively, with 13 bases between them. The CDR3 consists of 12 residues. CDR3 DNA sequence: TGCAGTGCCCCTCGGACTGGGGAGACCCAGTACTTC. Translation: CSAPRTGETQYF.

The chain couples TRBV6-1 to TRBJ2-7; 7 bases are shared with TRBD1. The CDR3 extends over 15 amino acids. The V gene end was trimmed by 5 bases and the J gene end by 2 bases; junction bases not matched to a gene: 9. Germline assignment: CDR1 MNHNS and CDR2 SASEGT. DNA for the CDR3: TGTGCCAGCAGTCGGACAGGCGGTGAGACCTACGAGCAGTACTTC. It specifies CASSRTGGETYEQYF.

The chain couples TRBV9 to TRBJ1-1; D perhaps matches TRBD1 (6 bases). V lost 2 bases, J lost 1 base, and 12 bases lay in between. The CDR3 has 15 residues. Germline assignment: CDR1 SGDLS and CDR2 YYNGEE. This CDR3 is CASSVLGTRNTEAFF. The DNA for the CDR3 is TGTGCCAGCAGCGTCCTTGGGACACGGAACACTGAAGCTTTCTTT.

The chain is built from TRBV10-3 and TRBJ1-2; 8 bases align to TRBD1. Germline trimming cut 4 bases from V and 3 bases from J; bases unmatched to any gene: 10. CDR3 size: 16 residues. From germline, CDR1 is ENHRY and CDR2 SYGVKD. The CDR3 reads CAISAKTTGVDYGYTF. CDR3 DNA sequence: TGTGCCATCAGTGCCAAAACGACAGGGGTTGACTATGGCTACACCTTC.

The chain has TRBV29-1 and TRBJ1-2; 7 nucleotides match TRBD1. V shed 6 bases and J 4 bases; nucleotides not matched to a gene: 5. In germline, CDR1 is SQVTM, CDR2 ANQGSEA. This CDR3 has 12 amino acids. CDR3 in amino acids: CSVGTELYGYTF. CDR3 DNA sequence: TGCAGCGTAGGGACAGAACTCTATGGCTACACCTTC.

The chain joins TRBV18 to TRBJ2-4, with TRBD1 matching 9 bases. CDR3 length: 13 amino acids. With 6 bases clipped from V and 7 bases from J, the junction kept 4 bases outside the gene matches. Germline V CDR1 and CDR2: KGHSH, LQKENI. CDR3 in amino acids: CASSSDRGNIQYF. Here the CDR3 DNA reads TGTGCCAGCTCCTCGGACAGGGGCAACATTCAGTACTTC.

In the case of this clonotype: The limits of the CDR3 on the DNA are not certain, so only TCRdb's listed CDR3 is given. The J gene is TRBJ2-7, the V gene TRBV7-5; the D call TRBD1 from the table was never checked on the DNA. TRBV7-5 is shown as a pseudogene. The CDR3 is 19 residues long, counting both termini. The CDR3 spells CISVPEAVGLGQGAHEQYF.

This clonotype has a handful of counts. V is TRBV4-1 and J is TRBJ1-2; no reliable D call. Germline V gene data show CDR1 as MGHRA and CDR2 as YSYEKL. V was clipped by 0 bases and J by 4 bases, with 9 bases between them. There are 14 residues in the CDR3. CDR3 coding DNA: TGCGCCAGCAGCCAAGACCCGGGCCCCTATGGCTACACCTTC. Translated: CASSQDPGPYGYTF.

J is TRBJ1-5 and V is TRBV7-6, with D unclear. V gave up 0 bases and J gave up 4 bases, with 10 bases separating them. Germline values: CDR1 SGHVS, CDR2 FNYEAQ. The CDR3 runs 15 residues. In DNA form, the CDR3 reads TGTGCCAGCAGCTTAGCGTCTGGGTTGAATCAGCCCCAGCATTTT. Its protein product is CASSLASGLNQPQHF.

J is TRBJ1-2 and V is TRBV21-1; the D call in the table, TRBD1, was not verified against the DNA. TRBV21-1 is annotated as a pseudogene. The CDR3 is made up of 14 amino acids. The CDR3 DNA reads as TGTGCCATGACAGGACTTCTTAGGAACTATGGCTACACCTTC. This encodes CAMTGLLRNYGYTF.

The chain couples TRBV20-1 to TRBJ2-3; D remains unclear. Germline V gene lookup returns CDR1 DFQATT and CDR2 SNEGSKA (reference sequence). CDR3 size: 14 residues. Trimming pared 0 bases from V and 5 bases from J, leaving 12 bases between. The CDR3 sequence: CSARDARLGDTQYF. Written as DNA, the CDR3 is TGCAGTGCTAGAGATGCCAGGTTGGGAGATACGCAGTATTTT.

The chain couples TRBV12-3 or TRBV12-4 to TRBJ2-1; D is perhaps TRBD1 (6 bases). This CDR3 comprises 14 residues. Trimming pared 5 bases from V and 0 bases from J, leaving 8 bases between. The CDR3 DNA reads TGTGCCAGCAGTATAGGGGGCTCCTACAATGAGCAGTTCTTC. Translating it yields CASSIGGSYNEQFF.

The V gene is TRBV29-1, the J gene TRBJ1-6; 8 bases align to TRBD1. The germline V gene encodes CDR1 SQVTM and CDR2 ANQGSEA. The CDR3 is made up of 13 amino acids. Germline trimming cut 7 bases from V and 7 bases from J; bases unmatched to any gene: 6. CDR3 region: CSAKGQENSPLHF. Written as DNA, the CDR3 is TGCAGCGCTAAGGGACAGGAAAATTCACCCCTCCACTTT. The full variable domain, completed using reference TRBV29-1 and TRBJ1-6, is SAVISQKPSRDICQRGTSLTIQCQVDSQVTMMFWYRQQPGQSLTLIATANQGSEATYESGFVIDKFPISRPNLTFSTLTVSNMSPEDSSIYLCSAKGQENSPLHFGNGTRLTVT.

This chain uses TRBV28 with TRBJ2-7, with 11 bases aligning to TRBD2. CDR3 length: 17 residues. CDR1 and CDR2 from the germline V gene are MDHEN and SYDVKM. Trimming cost V 8 bases and J 1 base; bases outside gene matches: 13. The CDR3 DNA is TGTGCCAGCTCCCCTTTCGCTAGCGGGGGGACATCCTACGAGCAGTACTTC. This sequence encodes CASSPFASGGTSYEQYF. Complete variable domain (other parts from reference TRBV28 and TRBJ2-7): DVKVTQSSRYLVKRTGEKVFLECVQDMDHENMFWYRQDPGLGLRLIYFSYDVKMKEKGDIPEGYSVSREKKERFSLILESASTNQTSMYLCASSPFASGGTSYEQYFGPGTRLTVT.

V usage is TRBV11-2 and J usage is TRBJ2-1, with D hard to call. Trimming shortened V by 5 bases and J by 0 bases, and 8 bases separated the two germline ends. This CDR3 has 14 residues. Germline V gives CDR1 SGHAT, CDR2 FQNNGV. The CDR3 is CASSPQSSYNEQFF. CDR3 in DNA: TGTGCCAGCAGCCCCCAGAGCTCCTACAATGAGCAGTTCTTC.